The rows below give T cell receptor beta chains drawn from one sample of a study of shared clonotypes between healthy human individuals. Method: immunoSEQ multiplex PCR; TCRdb's copy keeps in-frame clones and lacks some. The sample has over 800,000 clones; around 93% are singletons. The sample consisted of naive CD8+ T cells sorted from blood. The source is a young man in good health. Each CDR3 is given with its conserved first and last residue. D genes are given only for firm matches. Clone size is given for some rows only: seen once, a few or many times, or a class if the clone is expanded.

j_call v_call clone_size d_call cdr3_aa cdr3_nt
TRBJ2-3 TRBV7-2 . TRBD2 CASSLLEREWDTQYF TGTGCCAGCAGCTTGTTGGAGCGGGAGTGGGATACGCAGTATTTT
TRBJ1-3 TRBV7-2 . . CASRGRDSGNTIYF TGTGCCAGCCGGGGAAGGGACTCTGGAAACACCATATATTTT
TRBJ2-5 TRBV6-6 . . CASSYPRRRDQETQYF TGTGCCAGCAGTTACCCCAGGAGGAGGGACCAAGAGACCCAGTACTTC
TRBJ1-5 TRBV7-6 . . CASSLGGVQPQHF TGTGCCAGCAGCTTAGGGGGGGTTCAGCCCCAGCATTTT
TRBJ2-2 TRBV13 few . CASSLAGFGELFF TGTGCCAGCAGCTTAGCGGGTTTCGGGGAGCTGTTTTTT
TRBJ2-1 TRBV7-2 . TRBD2 CASSLAFRSGSRNEQFF TGTGCCAGCAGCTTAGCGTTCCGCAGCGGGAGTAGGAATGAGCAGTTCTTC
TRBJ2-7 TRBV2 . . CASRRSSYEQYF TGTGCCAGCAGACGAAGCTCCTACGAGCAGTACTTC
TRBJ1-4 TRBV6-1 once TRBD1 CASRSGTGSNEKLFF TGTGCCAGCAGGAGCGGGACAGGGTCAAATGAAAAACTGTTTTTT
TRBJ2-4 TRBV9 few . CASSPEGVLAKNIQYF TGTGCCAGCAGCCCAGAAGGGGTATTGGCCAAAAACATTCAGTACTTC
TRBJ2-2 TRBV7-9 . . CASSTDGELFF TGTGCCAGCAGCACAGACGGGGAGCTGTTTTTT
TRBJ2-7 TRBV5-1 . . CASSFSGYEQYF TGCGCCAGCAGCTTTAGCGGTTACGAGCAGTACTTC
TRBJ2-3 TRBV11-2 . . CASSSHSTDTQYF TGTGCCAGCAGCTCGCATAGCACAGATACGCAGTATTTT
TRBJ2-7 TRBV9 . TRBD1 CASSRGQGAYEQYF TGTGCCAGCAGCAGGGGACAGGGGGCTTACGAGCAGTACTTC
TRBJ2-5 TRBV27 . . CASSFGTSTKTQYF TGTGCCAGCAGTTTTGGAACTAGCACGAAGACCCAGTACTTC
TRBJ2-1 TRBV4-1 . . CASSPLSGNEQFF TGCGCCAGCAGCCCCCTCTCGGGAAATGAGCAGTTCTTC
TRBJ2-7 TRBV9 . . CASSVGGQSYEQYF TGTGCCAGCAGCGTAGGGGGGCAGTCCTACGAGCAGTACTTC
TRBJ2-1 TRBV27 . . CASSSTIWRGASAGEQFF TGTGCCAGCAGTTCAACTATATGGAGGGGGGCTTCGGCCGGTGAGCAGTTCTTC
TRBJ1-5 TRBV6-5 . . CASRLGSNQPQHF TGTGCCAGCAGGTTGGGTAGCAATCAGCCCCAGCATTTT
TRBJ2-3 TRBV5-6 . TRBD2 CASSQTSVDTQYF TGTGCCAGCAGCCAGACTAGCGTGGATACGCAGTATTTT
TRBJ2-7 TRBV11-2 . TRBD2 CASTQPGLVQGNEQYF TGTGCCAGCACCCAGCCAGGACTAGTCCAAGGCAACGAGCAGTACTTC
TRBJ2-7 TRBV19 once TRBD1 CASSTGGIYEQYF TGTGCCAGTTCTACAGGGGGAATCTACGAGCAGTACTTC
TRBJ2-1 TRBV13 . . CASSFGRSYNEQFF TGTGCCAGCAGCTTCGGTAGATCCTACAATGAGCAGTTCTTC
TRBJ2-1 TRBV27 . TRBD2 CATRLAGLYNEQFF TGTGCCACCCGCCTAGCGGGATTGTACAATGAGCAGTTCTTC
TRBJ2-3 TRBV14 . . CASSQDTADTQYF TGTGCCAGCAGCCAAGACACTGCAGATACGCAGTATTTT
TRBJ2-7 TRBV5-1 . . CASSTPGEDYEQYF TGCGCCAGCAGCACCCCCGGCGAGGACTACGAGCAGTACTTC
TRBJ2-3 TRBV9 . . CASSVALARTDTQYF TGTGCCAGCAGCGTAGCACTAGCCCGCACAGATACGCAGTATTTT
TRBJ2-5 TRBV7-9 . . CASSPGETQYF TGTGCCAGCAGCCCCGGAGAGACCCAGTACTTC
TRBJ2-1 TRBV11-2 . . CASSLDQYNEQFF TGTGCCAGCAGCTTAGATCAGTACAATGAGCAGTTCTTC
TRBJ1-5 TRBV15 . . CATSRDGTVNQPQHF TGTGCCACCAGCAGAGATGGAACAGTCAATCAGCCCCAGCATTTT
TRBJ2-7 TRBV4-1 . TRBD1 CASSQAPGQGRYEQYF TGCGCCAGCAGCCAAGCCCCGGGACAGGGTCGGTACGAGCAGTACTTC
TRBJ2-3 TRBV5-4 . . CASGLSTDTQYF TGTGCCAGCGGACTCAGCACAGATACGCAGTATTTT
TRBJ2-1 TRBV29-1 . TRBD2 CSVEDGTSGRGGEQFF TGCAGCGTTGAAGATGGTACTAGCGGGAGGGGAGGTGAGCAGTTCTTC
TRBJ2-5 TRBV27 . . CASSLLGGTPSPEGQETQYF TGTGCCAGCAGTTTACTAGGGGGGACACCATCGCCGGAGGGCCAAGAGACCCAGTACTTC
TRBJ2-1 TRBV4-1 . TRBD2 CASSQELAGVDEQFF TGCGCCAGCAGCCAAGAGCTAGCGGGAGTTGATGAGCAGTTCTTC
TRBJ2-7 TRBV21-1 . . CASSNRATGVVEQYF TGTGCCAGCAGCAACCGGGCTACAGGAGTGGTCGAGCAGTACTTC
TRBJ2-3 TRBV6-4 . TRBD2 CASSRTSGTDTQYF TGTGCCAGCAGTCGGACTAGCGGGACAGATACGCAGTATTTT
TRBJ2-3 TRBV7-3 . TRBD2 CASSPGLAGPTDTQYF TGTGCCAGCAGCCCCGGACTAGCGGGTCCCACAGATACGCAGTATTTT
TRBJ1-4 TRBV15 . . CATSTTPRNEKLFF TGTGCCACCAGCACCACACCGAGGAATGAAAAACTGTTTTTT
TRBJ2-5 TRBV11-3 once TRBD1 CASSLDQGEWETQYF TGTGCCAGCAGCTTAGATCAGGGGGAGTGGGAGACCCAGTACTTC
TRBJ2-7 TRBV30 . . CAWSKTYEQYF TGTGCCTGGAGTAAGACCTACGAGCAGTACTTC
TRBJ2-7 TRBV27 . . CASNSGGTYEQYF TGTGCCAGTAATAGCGGAGGGACCTACGAGCAGTACTTC
TRBJ2-1 TRBV4-2 . . CASSLGGNEQFF TGTGCCAGCAGCCTCGGAGGCAATGAGCAGTTCTTC
TRBJ2-5 TRBV5-1 . . CASSLYGGSQETQYF TGCGCCAGCAGCTTGTACGGCGGATCCCAAGAGACCCAGTACTTC
TRBJ1-3 TRBV7-6 . . CASSLLMGARGNTIYF TGTGCCAGCAGCTTATTGATGGGGGCGCGTGGAAACACCATATATTTT
TRBJ2-5 TRBV6-5 once . CASRGWDIQEAQYF TGTGCCAGCAGAGGCTGGGACATCCAAGAGGCCCAGTACTTC
TRBJ2-2 TRBV10-1 . . CASTTGTGELFF TGCGCCAGCACAACAGGGACCGGGGAGCTGTTTTTT
TRBJ2-7 TRBV27 . . CASSFSGDHEQYF TGTGCCAGCAGTTTTTCGGGGGACCACGAGCAGTACTTC
TRBJ1-1 TRBV10-3 once . CAISQKGPQNTEAFF TGTGCCATCAGTCAAAAGGGACCGCAGAACACTGAAGCTTTCTTT
TRBJ2-3 TRBV6-5 . . CASSYGGQDTQYF TGTGCCAGCAGTTACGGGGGGCAAGATACGCAGTATTTT
TRBJ1-2 TRBV9 . TRBD1 CASSLTTRGSYTF TGTGCCAGCAGCCTAACGACCAGGGGGAGCTACACCTTC
TRBJ2-1 TRBV28 . TRBD2 CASSHLAGAFDEQFF TGTGCCAGCAGTCATCTAGCGGGAGCATTCGATGAGCAGTTCTTC
TRBJ2-5 TRBV27 . . CASSLSGSQETQYF TGTGCCAGCAGTTTATCAGGGAGCCAAGAGACCCAGTACTTC
TRBJ1-4 TRBV28 once . CASRQDGREKLFF TGTGCCAGCAGGCAAGACGGCCGCGAAAAACTGTTTTTT
TRBJ1-1 TRBV4-3 . . CASSQKDSFTEAFF TGCGCCAGCAGCCAAAAAGACAGTTTCACTGAAGCTTTCTTT
TRBJ2-3 TRBV28 . TRBD1 CASRGQGARVGTDTQYF TGTGCCAGCAGGGGACAGGGGGCAAGGGTCGGCACAGATACGCAGTATTTT